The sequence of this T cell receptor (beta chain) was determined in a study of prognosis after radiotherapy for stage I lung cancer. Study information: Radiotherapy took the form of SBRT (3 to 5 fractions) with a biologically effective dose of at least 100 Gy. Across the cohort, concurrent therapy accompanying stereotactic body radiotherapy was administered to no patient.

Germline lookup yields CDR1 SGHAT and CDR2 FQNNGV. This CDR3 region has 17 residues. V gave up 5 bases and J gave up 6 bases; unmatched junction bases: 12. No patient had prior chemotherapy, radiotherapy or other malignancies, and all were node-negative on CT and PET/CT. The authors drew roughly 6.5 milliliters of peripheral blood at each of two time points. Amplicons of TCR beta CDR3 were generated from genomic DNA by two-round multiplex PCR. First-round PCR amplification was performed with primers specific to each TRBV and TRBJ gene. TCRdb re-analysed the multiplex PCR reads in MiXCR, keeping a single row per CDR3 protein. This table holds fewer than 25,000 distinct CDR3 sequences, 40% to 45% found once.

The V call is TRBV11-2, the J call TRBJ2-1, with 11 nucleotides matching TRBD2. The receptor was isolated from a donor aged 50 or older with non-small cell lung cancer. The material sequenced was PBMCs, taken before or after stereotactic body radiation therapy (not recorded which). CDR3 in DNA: TGTGCCAGCAGCCCGCGACCCCCTAGCGGGAGGATCAATGAGCAGTTCTTC. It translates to CASSPRPPSGRINEQFF.